Listed here are 3 T cell receptor beta chains from one sample, sequenced in a study of blood T cell repertoires in COVID-19. Data came from immunoSEQ multiplex PCR; TCRdb stores just in-frame clones and leaves some out. Of 200,000 to 250,000 clones in the sample, roughly 90% are singletons; the top ten hold roughly 2.6%. Sequences were obtained from peripheral blood. These receptors all stem from a woman in her sixties or seventies with acute or convalescent COVID-19.

V usage is TRBV10-2 and J usage is TRBJ2-2, with 9 bases fitting TRBD2. The CDR3 extends over 15 amino acids. V trimming: 4 bases; J trimming: 5 bases; junction bases outside the gene matches: 5. Germline V CDR1 and CDR2: WSHSY, SAAADI. The CDR3 region has the DNA TGCGCCAGCAGTGGGCGGGAGGGCCGTACCGGGGAGCTGTTTTTT. Its protein product is CASSGREGRTGELFF.

The J gene is TRBJ2-5, the V gene TRBV14, with a tentative D call TRBD1 (6 bases). In germline, CDR1 is SGHDN, CDR2 FVKESK. Trimming removed 2 bases at V and 1 base at J, with 8 bases between. The CDR3 runs 14 residues. The chain's CDR3 is CASSQLTGQETQYF. CDR3 bases: TGTGCCAGCAGCCAACTGACAGGCCAAGAGACCCAGTACTTC.

The V gene is TRBV7-6, the J gene TRBJ2-5; TRBD1 agrees at 7 bases. The V gene end was trimmed by 1 base and the J gene end by 0 bases; junction bases not matched to a gene: 17. From germline, CDR1 is SGHVS and CDR2 FNYEAQ. The CDR3 consists of 20 residues. The chain's CDR3 is CASSLGFGQEHGTYQETQYF. The DNA of the CDR3 is TGTGCCAGCAGCTTAGGGTTTGGACAGGAACACGGAACATACCAAGAGACCCAGTACTTC.